This TCR beta chain was captured in a study of blood T cell repertoires in COVID-19. Study details: Donors in the United States, Italy and Spain gave samples during acute or convalescent COVID-19. Sources were T cells, B-cell-depleted T cells, or PBMCs; the material itself was cDNA or gDNA.

This clone was counted between two and nine times. Per the study methods: The assay estimated nucleated cells by amplifying reference gene primers. Profiled with immunoSEQ multiplex PCR; TCRdb holds only in-frame clones, not every one. Clone size and the V and J calls come from that table; the DNA yielded D and trimming. The data show around 300,000 clones, 80% to 90% seen once. V was cut by 5 bases and J by 5 bases, with 21 bases left in between. The length of the CDR3 is 17 residues. Germline V CDR1 and CDR2: MNHNY, SVGAGI (reference sequence). Sequencing was performed on peripheral blood. The receptor's source is a man aged 50 to 59 with active or convalescent COVID-19. This sequence joins TRBV6-6 and TRBJ2-2; D perhaps matches TRBD1 (6 bases). This CDR3 is CASSPPVGGERTGELFF. The CDR3 bases are TGTGCCAGCAGTCCGCCGGTAGGGGGAGAGAGGACCGGGGAGCTGTTTTTT.